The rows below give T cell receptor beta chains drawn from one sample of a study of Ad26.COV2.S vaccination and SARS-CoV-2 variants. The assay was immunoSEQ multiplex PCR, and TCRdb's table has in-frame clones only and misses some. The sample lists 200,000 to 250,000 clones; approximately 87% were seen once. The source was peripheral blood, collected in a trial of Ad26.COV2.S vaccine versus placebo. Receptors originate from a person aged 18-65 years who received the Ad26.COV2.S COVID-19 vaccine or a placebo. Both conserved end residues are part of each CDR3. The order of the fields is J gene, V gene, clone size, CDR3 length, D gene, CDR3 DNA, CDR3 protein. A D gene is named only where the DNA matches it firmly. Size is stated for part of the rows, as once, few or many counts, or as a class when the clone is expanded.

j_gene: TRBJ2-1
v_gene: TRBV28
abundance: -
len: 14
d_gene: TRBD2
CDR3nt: TGTGCCAGCAGTGAGAGCGGGAGTATCGATGAGCAGTTCTTC
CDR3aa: CASSESGSIDEQFF

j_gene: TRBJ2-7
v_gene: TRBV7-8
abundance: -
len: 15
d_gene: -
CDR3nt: TGTGCCAGCAGCCAACCGACAGAATATTCCTACGAGCAGTACTTC
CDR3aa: CASSQPTEYSYEQYF

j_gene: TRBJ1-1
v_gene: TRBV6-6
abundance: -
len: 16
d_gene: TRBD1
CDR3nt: TGTGCCAGCAGTTACTCTGTCCCGGGACAGGGCGGGTTGGCTTTCTTT
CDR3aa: CASSYSVPGQGGLAFF

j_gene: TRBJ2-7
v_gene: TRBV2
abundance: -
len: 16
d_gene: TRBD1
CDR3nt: TGTGCCAGCAGTCCGAAGGGCGGGACAGGGGTCGACGAGCAGTACTTC
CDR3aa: CASSPKGGTGVDEQYF

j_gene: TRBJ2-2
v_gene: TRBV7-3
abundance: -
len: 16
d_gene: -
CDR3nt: TGTGCCAGCAGCCCCACGGTGGTGGGCGCGGGCGGGGAGCTGTTTTTT
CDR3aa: CASSPTVVGAGGELFF

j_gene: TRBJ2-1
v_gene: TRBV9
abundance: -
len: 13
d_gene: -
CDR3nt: TGTGCCAGCAGCCGGGCGGGGTCCGATGAGCAGTTCTTC
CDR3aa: CASSRAGSDEQFF

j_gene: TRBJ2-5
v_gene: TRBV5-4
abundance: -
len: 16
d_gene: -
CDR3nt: TGTGCCAGCAGCTTGGCCGCGGGACTTCGCCAAGAGACCCAGTACTTC
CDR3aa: CASSLAAGLRQETQYF

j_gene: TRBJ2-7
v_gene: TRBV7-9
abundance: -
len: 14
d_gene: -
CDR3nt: TGTGCCAGCAGCTTAGCCCCGGTAGCATACGAGCAGTACTTC
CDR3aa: CASSLAPVAYEQYF

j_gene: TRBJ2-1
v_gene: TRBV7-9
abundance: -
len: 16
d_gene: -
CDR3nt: TGTGCCAGCAGCGCCCCTGGGTACTCCGGGGGCAATGAGCAGTTCTTC
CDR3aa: CASSAPGYSGGNEQFF

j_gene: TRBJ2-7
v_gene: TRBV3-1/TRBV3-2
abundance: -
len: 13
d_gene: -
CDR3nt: TGTGCCAGCAGCCAAGATCTGGTATACGAGCAGTACTTC
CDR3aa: CASSQDLVYEQYF

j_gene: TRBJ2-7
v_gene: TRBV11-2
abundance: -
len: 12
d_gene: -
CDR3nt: TGTGCCAGCAGCTTAGATCTCAACGAGCAGTACTTC
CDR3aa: CASSLDLNEQYF

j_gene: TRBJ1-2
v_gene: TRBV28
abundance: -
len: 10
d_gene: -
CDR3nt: TGTGCCAGCATTTTGAGTGGCTACACCTTC
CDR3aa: CASILSGYTF

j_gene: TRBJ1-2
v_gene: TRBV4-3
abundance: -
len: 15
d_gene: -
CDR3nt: TGCGCCAGCAGCCAAGATTTCAGGGTCTTGGGTGGCTACACCTTC
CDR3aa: CASSQDFRVLGGYTF

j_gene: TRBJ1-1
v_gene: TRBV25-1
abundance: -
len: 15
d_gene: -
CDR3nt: TGTGCCAGCAGTGAATCCGGGCATACGGTCACTGAAGCTTTCTTT
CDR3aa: CASSESGHTVTEAFF

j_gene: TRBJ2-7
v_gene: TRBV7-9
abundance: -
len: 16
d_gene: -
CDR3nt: TGTGCCAGCAGCTTAGGAACGGAGTCTACCTCCTACGAGCAGTACTTC
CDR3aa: CASSLGTESTSYEQYF

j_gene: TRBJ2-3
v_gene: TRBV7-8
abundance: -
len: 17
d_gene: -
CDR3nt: TGTGCCAGCAGCTTAGAATTAGGCAGGGGAGTAACAGATACGCAGTATTTT
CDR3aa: CASSLELGRGVTDTQYF

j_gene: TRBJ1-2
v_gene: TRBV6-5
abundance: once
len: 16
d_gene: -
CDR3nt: TGTGCCAGCAGTTCTTTATTTCTCCAGGGGCCCTATGGCTACACCTTC
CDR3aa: CASSSLFLQGPYGYTF

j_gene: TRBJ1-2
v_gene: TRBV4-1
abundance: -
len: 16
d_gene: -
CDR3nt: TGCGCCAGCAGCCAAGACCCGGCAGGGTTGGGCTATGGCTACACCTTC
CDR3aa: CASSQDPAGLGYGYTF

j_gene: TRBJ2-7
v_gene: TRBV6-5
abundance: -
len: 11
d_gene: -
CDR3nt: TGTGCCAGCAGCCGATTGTACGAGCAGTACTTC
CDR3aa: CASSRLYEQYF

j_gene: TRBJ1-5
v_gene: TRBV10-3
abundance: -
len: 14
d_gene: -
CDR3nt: TGTGCCATCAGTGAGTCGCCAGGAAATCAGCCCCAGCATTTT
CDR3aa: CAISESPGNQPQHF

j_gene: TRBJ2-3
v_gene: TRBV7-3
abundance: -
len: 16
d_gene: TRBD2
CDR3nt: TGTGCCAGCAGCTTAATAGCGGGCGCTAGCACAGATACGCAGTATTTT
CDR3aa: CASSLIAGASTDTQYF

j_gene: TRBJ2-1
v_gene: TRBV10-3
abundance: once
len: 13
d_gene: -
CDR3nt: TGTGCCATCAGTGAGGGGACAAGTAATGAGCAGTTCTTC
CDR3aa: CAISEGTSNEQFF

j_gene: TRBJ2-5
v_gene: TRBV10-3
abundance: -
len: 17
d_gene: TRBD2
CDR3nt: TGTGCCATCAGTGAGGGGGTAGCGGGGCTTTCCCAAGAGACCCAGTACTTC
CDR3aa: CAISEGVAGLSQETQYF

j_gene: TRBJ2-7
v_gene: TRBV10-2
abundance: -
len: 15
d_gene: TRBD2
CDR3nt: TGCGCCAGCAGCCGGACTAGCGGGGGTTCCTACGAGCAGTACTTC
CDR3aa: CASSRTSGGSYEQYF

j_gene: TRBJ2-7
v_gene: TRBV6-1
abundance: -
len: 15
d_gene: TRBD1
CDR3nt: TGTGCCAGCAGTGAGCCGGGACAGGGGGTGAGGGAGCAGTACTTC
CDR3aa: CASSEPGQGVREQYF

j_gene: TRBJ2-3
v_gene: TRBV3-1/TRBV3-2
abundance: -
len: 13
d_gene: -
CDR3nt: TGTGCCAGCAGCCAGGCACCAGGGAATACGCAGTATTTT
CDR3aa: CASSQAPGNTQYF

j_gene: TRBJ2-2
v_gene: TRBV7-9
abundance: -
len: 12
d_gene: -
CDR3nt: TGTGCCAGCAGCCAGTCCACCGGGGAGCTGTTTTTT
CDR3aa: CASSQSTGELFF

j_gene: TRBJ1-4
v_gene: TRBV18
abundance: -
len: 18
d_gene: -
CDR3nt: TGTGCCAGCTCACCATATGGTTTGGCAGTTGCAACTAATGAAAAACTGTTTTTT
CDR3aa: CASSPYGLAVATNEKLFF

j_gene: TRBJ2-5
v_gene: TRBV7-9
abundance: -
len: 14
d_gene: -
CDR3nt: TGTGCCAGCAGCATTGGGACGGGCCAAGAGACCCAGTACTTC
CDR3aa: CASSIGTGQETQYF